The 15 T cell receptor beta chains in this list originate from one sample, sequenced in a study of T cell responses to AZD1222 COVID-19 vaccine. Profiling relied on immunoSEQ multiplex PCR, and the TCRdb table lists in-frame clones only, not all of them. This sample carries about 77,000 clones, more than 90% of them seen once, and the ten largest clones take roughly 4.3%. Sequencing used peripheral blood, obtained 28 days after the second AZD1222 dose. The receptors were gathered from an adult who received the AZD1222 COVID-19 vaccine.

CDR3 DNA: TGTGCCAGTATCGGGACAGGGGGCCCGAGAAGCACTGAAGCTTTCTTT. The encoded protein is CASIGTGGPRSTEAFF. J is TRBJ1-1 and V is TRBV19; 12 nucleotides align to TRBD1. The CDR3 extends over 16 amino acids. CDR1 and CDR2 (germline): LNHDA, SQIVND (reference sequence). The V and J ends lost 7 bases and 4 bases, in that order; junction bases with no gene match: 10.

The CDR3 coding sequence is TGTGCCAGCAGCTTAAATTCGGATACGCAGTATTTT. Translating gives CASSLNSDTQYF. This chain links TRBV7-9 with TRBJ2-3; D is unclear. Looked up from germline, CDR1 is SEHNR and CDR2 is FQNEAQ (reference sequence). The CDR3 consists of 12 residues. V gave up 2 bases and J gave up 6 bases, with 6 bases separating them.

The J gene is TRBJ2-7, the V gene TRBV28; TRBD1 matches 7 bases. Germline CDR1 MDHEN, CDR2 SYDVKM. With V trimmed by 5 bases and J by 0 bases, 7 bases remained unmatched. This CDR3 region has 15 residues. DNA of the CDR3: TGTGCCAGCAGTGAGACAGGGCAATTCTCCTACGAGCAGTACTTC. Amino acid sequence: CASSETGQFSYEQYF.

The table lists this clone with a few counts. This chain links TRBV7-3 with TRBJ2-7; D possibly corresponds to TRBD2 (6 bases). CDR3 length: 13 residues. Trimming left V 2 bases short and J 6 bases short, with 11 bases between. The germline gives CDR1 SGHTA, CDR2 FQGTGA. CDR3 sequence reads: CASSLGGAGEQYF. CDR3 bases: TGTGCCAGCAGCTTAGGAGGGGCTGGCGAGCAGTACTTC.

The V call is TRBV5-8, the J call TRBJ1-5; TRBD1 might be the D (5 bases). Germline V lookup: CDR1 SGHTS, CDR2 YDEGEE. V lost 0 bases and J lost 6, with 10 bases in between. This CDR3 is 14 amino acids long. The CDR3 bases are TGTGCCAGCAGCTTGGGCAGGGTGCCTCAGCCCCAGCATTTT. Its protein product is CASSLGRVPQPQHF.

The chain employs TRBV6-1 and TRBJ2-7; 12 bases are shared with TRBD1. Germline CDR1 reads MNHNS; CDR2 reads SASEGT. The ends lost 2 bases at V and 2 bases at J; junction bases unmatched: 1. The CDR3 covers 15 residues. CDR3 region: CASSERDRGPYEQYF. DNA of the CDR3: TGTGCCAGCAGTGAAAGGGACAGGGGGCCCTACGAGCAGTACTTC.

This chain joins TRBV5-4 and TRBJ1-2; D gene unclear. This CDR3 is 15 amino acids long. The germline V gene has CDR1 SGHNT and CDR2 YYREEE (reference sequence). The V end lost 4 bases, the J end lost 3 bases, and 16 bases lay between the germline ends. As DNA, the CDR3 is TGTGCCAGCAGCACTGACCCCCGCTCGGACTATGGCTACACCTTC. It specifies CASSTDPRSDYGYTF.

The V and J genes are TRBV14 and TRBJ1-2; D is unclear. V lost 0 bases and J 8 bases, leaving 16 bases between the germline ends. CDR3 length: 15 residues. CDR1 and CDR2 from the germline V gene are SGHDN and FVKESK. The CDR3 is CASSQDIGQAWGYTF. The CDR3 DNA sequence: TGTGCCAGCAGCCAAGATATCGGCCAGGCGTGGGGCTACACCTTC. Filled out from reference TRBV14 and TRBJ1-2, the complete variable domain reads EAGVTQFPSHSVIEKGQTVTLRCDPISGHDNLYWYRRVMGKEIKFLLHFVKESKQDESGMPNNRFLAERTGGTYSTLKVQPAELEDSGVYFCASSQDIGQAWGYTFGSGTRLTVV.

This clone was observed a single time. The chain combines TRBV5-4 with TRBJ1-1; possibly TRBD1 for D (5 bases). The length of the CDR3 is 14 residues. Germline assignment: CDR1 SGHNT and CDR2 YYREEE (reference sequence). Trimming cost V 2 bases and J 1 base, with 9 bases left between them. The CDR3 nucleotides read TGTGCCAGCAGCTTCGGGACGGGGAACACTGAAGCTTTCTTT. This gives the protein CASSFGTGNTEAFF. Complete variable domain (other parts from reference TRBV5-4 and TRBJ1-1): ETGVTQSPTHLIKTRGQQVTLRCSSQSGHNTVSWYQQALGQGPQFIFQYYREEENGRGNFPPRFSGLQFPNYSSELNVNALELDDSALYLCASSFGTGNTEAFFGQGTRLTVV.

By share, this clone ranks as medium-sized (0.01 to 0.1%). The V gene is TRBV24-1, the J gene TRBJ2-2, with TRBD1 identical over 10 bases. Germline CDR1 reads KGHDR; CDR2 reads SFDVKD. CDR3 length: 18 residues. The V segment lost 5 bases and the J segment 1 base; nucleotides outside the gene matches: 9. The CDR3 loop is CATSGQRQGALNTGELFF. The CDR3 DNA sequence: TGTGCCACCAGTGGCCAGAGACAGGGGGCTCTGAACACCGGGGAGCTGTTTTTT.

There are a few counts of this clone. The sample contains more than one DNA sequence encoding this CDR3. The CDR3 sequence: CASSLDRGSNSPLHF. The CDR3 DNA sequence: TGTGCCAGCAGCTTGGACAGGGGAAGTAATTCACCCCTCCACTTT. This chain uses TRBV5-4 with TRBJ1-6; TRBD1 matches 7 bases. Germline V gene sequence: CDR1 SGHNT, CDR2 YYREEE (reference sequence). The length of the CDR3 is 15 residues. The junction had 3 bases not matched to a gene; V was cut back by 0 bases and J by 6 bases.

V gene TRBV3-1 (or the pseudogene TRBV3-2) combines with J gene TRBJ1-2; no firm D call. CDR1 and CDR2 (germline): LGHDT, YNNKEL (reference sequence). CDR3 length: 12 amino acids. Trimming removed 5 bases at V and 5 bases at J, with 9 bases between. DNA for the CDR3: TGTGCCAGCAGCTCCCCCGGGTATGGCTACACCTTC. It translates to CASSSPGYGYTF.

CDR3 bases: TGCGCCAGCAGCTTGGGCTCGCGGGGGGCCAAAAACATTCAGTACTTC. Translating gives CASSLGSRGAKNIQYF. The chain uses TRBV5-1 and TRBJ2-4; 7 nucleotides align to TRBD2. The germline gives CDR1 SGHRS, CDR2 YFSETQ. CDR3 length: 16 residues. The V segment lost 0 bases and the J segment 1 base; nucleotides outside the gene matches: 4.

This sequence joins TRBV7-2 and TRBJ1-3; D not certain. The germline V gene has CDR1 SGHTA and CDR2 FQGNSA. V gave up 0 bases and J gave up 0 bases, with 9 bases separating them. The CDR3 totals 16 residues. CDR3 residues: CASSLAVLSSGNTIYF. CDR3 in DNA: TGTGCCAGCAGCTTAGCGGTACTATCCTCTGGAAACACCATATATTTT.

The V and J genes are TRBV10-2 and TRBJ2-1, with 8 bases fitting TRBD1. V was pared by 6 bases and J by 0 bases, with 4 bases of the junction left unmatched. CDR3 length equals 15 residues. Germline V gene data show CDR1 as WSHSY and CDR2 as SAAADI. The CDR3 loop reads CASRDRGRSYNEQFF. The CDR3 bases are TGCGCCAGCAGAGACAGGGGACGCTCCTACAATGAGCAGTTCTTC.